Shown below are 6 T cell receptor beta chains from a single sample sequenced in a study of blood T cell repertoires in COVID-19. Sequencing was performed with immunoSEQ multiplex PCR; in TCRdb, only in-frame clones are kept and a portion is missing. This sample has 250,000 or so clones; about 91% occur once, and the top ten carry roughly 6%. The sample taken for sequencing was peripheral blood. These receptors were collected from a woman aged 25 to 39 with COVID-19, enrolled during active disease.

J is TRBJ1-6 and V is TRBV19, with 8 bases lining up with TRBD1. CDR1 LNHDA and CDR2 SQIVND come from the germline V gene (reference sequence). Trimming removed 5 bases from V and 6 bases from J; junction bases left unmatched: 6. The CDR3 sequence is 15 residues long. CDR3 sequence (DNA): TGTGCCAGTAGTGCCGGGACAGGCGGTAATTCACCCCTCCACTTT. This translates into CASSAGTGGNSPLHF.

This chain joins TRBV7-2 and TRBJ2-7; 7 bases are a match to TRBD2. V dropped 0 bases and J dropped 0; count of bases not matched to a gene: 5. This CDR3 region has 16 residues. CDR1 is SGHTA and CDR2 is FQGNSA in the germline V gene. The CDR3: CASSLAAGDPSYEQYF. The DNA of the CDR3 is TGTGCCAGCAGCTTAGCCGCGGGGGATCCCTCCTACGAGCAGTACTTC.

The rearrangement uses TRBV27 and TRBJ2-1; unclear D gene. Trimming left V 3 bases short and J 8 bases short, with 11 bases between. Germline V gene data show CDR1 as MNHEY and CDR2 as SMNVEV (reference sequence). The CDR3 has 13 amino acids. CDR3 bases: TGTGCCAGCAGTTTGAACGCGGTCCATGAGCAGTTCTTC. Translation: CASSLNAVHEQFF.

This chain connects TRBV5-6 to TRBJ1-1; TRBD1 is a possible D gene (5 bases). Per germline, CDR1 SGHDT and CDR2 YYEEEE. V shed 4 bases and J shed 6 bases, with 16 bases lying between them. The CDR3 runs 14 residues. The CDR3 DNA reads as TGTGCCAGCAGCGGGGGGATATCGGGGTCTGAAGCTTTCTTT. Translation gives CASSGGISGSEAFF.

The chain employs TRBV7-2 and TRBJ2-2; D is perhaps TRBD2 (5 bases). The CDR3 length is 16 residues. Trimming took off 2 bases at V and 0 bases at J, with 10 bases between the two ends. The germline CDR1 and CDR2 sequences are SGHTA and FQGNSA. CDR3 sequence: CASSLIRGTNTGELFF. Written as DNA, the CDR3 is TGTGCCAGCAGCTTAATACGAGGGACGAACACCGGGGAGCTGTTTTTT.

The chain couples TRBV23-1 to TRBJ1-2; 7 nucleotides agree with TRBD1. TRBV23-1 is placed among ORFs of uncertain function. The CDR3 consists of 16 residues. V trimming: 8 bases; J trimming: 4 bases; junction bases outside the gene matches: 16. CDR3 nucleotides: TGCGCCAGCGTAGGGGACAGATCTACATGTCCCTATGGCTACACCTTC. Translation: CASVGDRSTCPYGYTF.